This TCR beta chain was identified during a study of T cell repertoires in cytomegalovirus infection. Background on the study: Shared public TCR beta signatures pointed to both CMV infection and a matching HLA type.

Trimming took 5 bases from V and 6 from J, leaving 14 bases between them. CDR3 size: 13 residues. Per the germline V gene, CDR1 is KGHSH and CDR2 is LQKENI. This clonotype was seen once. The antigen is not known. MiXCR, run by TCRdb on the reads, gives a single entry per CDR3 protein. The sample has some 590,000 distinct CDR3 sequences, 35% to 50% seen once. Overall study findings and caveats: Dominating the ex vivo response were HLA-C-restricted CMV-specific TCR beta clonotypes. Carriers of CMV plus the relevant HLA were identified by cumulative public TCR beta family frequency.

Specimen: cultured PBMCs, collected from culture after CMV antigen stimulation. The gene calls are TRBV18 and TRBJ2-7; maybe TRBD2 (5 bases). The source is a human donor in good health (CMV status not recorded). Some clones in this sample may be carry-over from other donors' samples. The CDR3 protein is CASSGEHAGEQYF. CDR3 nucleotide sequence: TGTGCCAGCTCAGGAGAGCATGCGGGCGAGCAGTACTTC.